This TCR beta chain was sequenced for a study of patients and donors after allogeneic stem cell transplantation. This clonotype has at least ten counts. V was pared by 4 bases and J by 2 bases, with 7 bases between. The CDR3 loop spans 13 amino acids. Germline CDR1 and CDR2: SEHNR and FQNEAQ (reference sequence). TCRdb passed the RT-PCR reads through MiXCR, listing each CDR3 protein once. The sample has about 230,000 distinct CDR3 sequences, around 14% seen once. This sequence joins TRBV7-9 and TRBJ2-3; no firm D call. This receptor was obtained from a human donor who was either an allogeneic HSCT recipient or a stem cell or donor lymphocyte infusion donor (not recorded which). It is not recorded whose cells these are; they may come from a transplant donor. Sequenced input: blood, either unsorted or a sorted T cell fraction (not recorded which). CDR3 region: CASSSTNTDTQYF. As DNA, the CDR3 is TGTGCCAGCAGCTCGACCAACACAGATACGCAGTATTTT.